A selection of T cell receptor beta chains follows, all from one sample in a study of OX40 agonist ivuxolimab in advanced cancers. This table comes from immunoSEQ multiplex PCR, and its TCRdb copy is limited to in-frame clones, with some not included. Of 65,000 to 95,000 clones detected, approximately 90% appear once; the ten largest clones hold approximately 10%. This specimen consisted of CD4+ or CD8+ T cells sorted from blood, obtained in a trial of the OX40 agonist ivuxolimab. These receptors all come from an adult with an advanced solid tumor such as melanoma, head and neck, liver or kidney cancer. Each CDR3 is given with its conserved first and last residue. The order of the fields is J gene, clone size, D gene, V gene, CDR3 length, CDR3 DNA, CDR3 protein. A D gene is named only where the DNA matches it firmly. Some rows mark clone size as missing; the rest say once, few, many or name a class of expanded clone.

J gene: TRBJ1-1
clone size: .
D gene: .
V gene: TRBV7-9
CDR3 length: 13
CDR3 DNA: TGTGCCAGCAGTCGACGACCGAACACTGAAGCTTTCTTT
CDR3 protein: CASSRRPNTEAFF

J gene: TRBJ2-7
clone size: .
D gene: .
V gene: TRBV19
CDR3 length: 17
CDR3 DNA: TGTGCCAGTAGTATGCGGTTGAGGGTGGGCAGTTCCTACGAGCAGTACTTC
CDR3 protein: CASSMRLRVGSSYEQYF

J gene: TRBJ1-1
clone size: .
D gene: TRBD1
V gene: TRBV4-2
CDR3 length: 14
CDR3 DNA: TGTGCCAGCAGCCTACGGACAGGGGAGACTGAAGCTTTCTTT
CDR3 protein: CASSLRTGETEAFF

J gene: TRBJ2-7
clone size: .
D gene: .
V gene: TRBV29-1
CDR3 length: 11
CDR3 DNA: TGCAGCGTTGAAGACCCAGCCGAGCAGTACTTC
CDR3 protein: CSVEDPAEQYF

J gene: TRBJ2-1
clone size: .
D gene: .
V gene: TRBV9
CDR3 length: 16
CDR3 DNA: TGTGCCAGCAGCGTAGTGGGACCGCCGGCCGACAATGAGCAGTTCTTC
CDR3 protein: CASSVVGPPADNEQFF

J gene: TRBJ2-7
clone size: .
D gene: .
V gene: TRBV6-1
CDR3 length: 14
CDR3 DNA: TGTGCCAGCAGTGAAGCGATGGGGGCCTACGAGCAGTACTTC
CDR3 protein: CASSEAMGAYEQYF

J gene: TRBJ2-1
clone size: .
D gene: .
V gene: TRBV6-1
CDR3 length: 16
CDR3 DNA: TGTGCCAGCAGTGAGTATGGGGGTAGCTCCTACAATGAGCAGTTCTTC
CDR3 protein: CASSEYGGSSYNEQFF

J gene: TRBJ1-5
clone size: few
D gene: .
V gene: TRBV4-1
CDR3 length: 16
CDR3 DNA: TGCGCCAGCAGCCAAGAAGATTGGGGGTCCAATCAGCCCCAGCATTTT
CDR3 protein: CASSQEDWGSNQPQHF

J gene: TRBJ1-3
clone size: .
D gene: .
V gene: TRBV5-6
CDR3 length: 12
CDR3 DNA: TGTGCCAGCAGCTTACGGGCCAACACCATATATTTT
CDR3 protein: CASSLRANTIYF

J gene: TRBJ2-7
clone size: .
D gene: TRBD2
V gene: TRBV6-5
CDR3 length: 14
CDR3 DNA: TGTGCCAGCAGTTTAGCGGGGGGTGGCTACGAGCAGTACTTC
CDR3 protein: CASSLAGGGYEQYF

J gene: TRBJ2-7
clone size: .
D gene: .
V gene: TRBV12-5
CDR3 length: 15
CDR3 DNA: TGTGCTAGTGGTCCCGAGCGGAGCCAACCCTACGAGCAGTACTTC
CDR3 protein: CASGPERSQPYEQYF

J gene: TRBJ1-1
clone size: .
D gene: .
V gene: TRBV13
CDR3 length: 13
CDR3 DNA: TGTGCCAGCAGCGCGACAGTGCGGACTGAAGCTTTCTTT
CDR3 protein: CASSATVRTEAFF

J gene: TRBJ2-3
clone size: .
D gene: .
V gene: TRBV13
CDR3 length: 13
CDR3 DNA: TGTGCCAGCAGCGGAAACCCCGTGGATACGCAGTATTTT
CDR3 protein: CASSGNPVDTQYF

J gene: TRBJ1-1
clone size: .
D gene: .
V gene: TRBV5-4
CDR3 length: 14
CDR3 DNA: TGTGCCAGCAGCTTCTATACAGGGACGATGGAGGCTTTCTTT
CDR3 protein: CASSFYTGTMEAFF

J gene: TRBJ2-7
clone size: .
D gene: TRBD1
V gene: TRBV5-6
CDR3 length: 16
CDR3 DNA: TGTGCCAGCAGCCGACGGACAGGGCGAGATAGGTACGAGCAGTACTTC
CDR3 protein: CASSRRTGRDRYEQYF

J gene: TRBJ2-3
clone size: .
D gene: .
V gene: TRBV4-3
CDR3 length: 16
CDR3 DNA: TGCGCCAGCAGCTGGGAAGGTGGTTCTGAGGCAGATACGCAGTATTTT
CDR3 protein: CASSWEGGSEADTQYF

J gene: TRBJ2-1
clone size: .
D gene: .
V gene: TRBV19
CDR3 length: 14
CDR3 DNA: TGTGCCAGTAGCGACAGGAGAGGTAGAGATGAGCAGTTCTTC
CDR3 protein: CASSDRRGRDEQFF

J gene: TRBJ1-3
clone size: .
D gene: .
V gene: TRBV4-1
CDR3 length: 17
CDR3 DNA: TGCGCCAGCAGCCAATTCCTAGTGGGAGCCCTTGGAAACACCATATATTTT
CDR3 protein: CASSQFLVGALGNTIYF

J gene: TRBJ2-3
clone size: .
D gene: TRBD2
V gene: TRBV4-3
CDR3 length: 15
CDR3 DNA: TGCGCCAGCAGCCAAGTTAACGGGAGGCCAGATACGCAGTATTTT
CDR3 protein: CASSQVNGRPDTQYF

J gene: TRBJ2-7
clone size: .
D gene: .
V gene: TRBV7-9
CDR3 length: 12
CDR3 DNA: TGTGCCAGCATCACTGGGGCTTCCGAGCAGTACTTC
CDR3 protein: CASITGASEQYF

J gene: TRBJ2-1
clone size: .
D gene: .
V gene: TRBV4-2
CDR3 length: 15
CDR3 DNA: TGTGCCAGCAGCCAAGATCCGCCTAGCGCTAATGAGCAGTTCTTC
CDR3 protein: CASSQDPPSANEQFF

J gene: TRBJ2-7
clone size: once
D gene: .
V gene: TRBV6-5
CDR3 length: 14
CDR3 DNA: TGTGCCAGCAGTTACTCGGCCCCGTACTACGAGCAGTACTTC
CDR3 protein: CASSYSAPYYEQYF

J gene: TRBJ1-1
clone size: .
D gene: .
V gene: TRBV27
CDR3 length: 15
CDR3 DNA: TGTGCCAGCAGCAAACTCCAGGAGATGAACACTGAAGCTTTCTTT
CDR3 protein: CASSKLQEMNTEAFF

J gene: TRBJ2-4
clone size: .
D gene: .
V gene: TRBV5-3
CDR3 length: 13
CDR3 DNA: TGTGCCAGAAATAGCTGGGCCAAAAACATTCAGTACTTC
CDR3 protein: CARNSWAKNIQYF

J gene: TRBJ1-2
clone size: .
D gene: .
V gene: TRBV6-5
CDR3 length: 14
CDR3 DNA: TGTGCCAGCAGTTTCGCCGAAGGACGGAATGGCTACACCTTC
CDR3 protein: CASSFAEGRNGYTF

J gene: TRBJ1-4
clone size: .
D gene: .
V gene: TRBV6-5
CDR3 length: 15
CDR3 DNA: TGTGCCAGCAGTTACTCGGACGGTACCACTGAAAAACTGTTTTTT
CDR3 protein: CASSYSDGTTEKLFF

J gene: TRBJ2-3
clone size: .
D gene: .
V gene: TRBV7-3
CDR3 length: 15
CDR3 DNA: TGTGCCAGCAGCTTAATTTCAGCGGGCACAGATACGCAGTATTTT
CDR3 protein: CASSLISAGTDTQYF

J gene: TRBJ2-5
clone size: .
D gene: TRBD1
V gene: TRBV5-4
CDR3 length: 13
CDR3 DNA: TGTGCCAGCAGCGCGGACAGGGGAGAGACCCAGTACTTC
CDR3 protein: CASSADRGETQYF

J gene: TRBJ2-2
clone size: .
D gene: .
V gene: TRBV6-1
CDR3 length: 16
CDR3 DNA: TGTGCCAGCAGTGACACAGCACCTCTAAACACCGGGGAGCTGTTTTTT
CDR3 protein: CASSDTAPLNTGELFF

J gene: TRBJ2-7
clone size: .
D gene: .
V gene: TRBV4-1
CDR3 length: 14
CDR3 DNA: TGCGCCAGCAGCCAAGGGCAGTGGTACTACGAGCAGTACTTC
CDR3 protein: CASSQGQWYYEQYF

J gene: TRBJ1-1
clone size: .
D gene: TRBD1
V gene: TRBV7-8
CDR3 length: 15
CDR3 DNA: TGTGCCAGCAGCCGACGACAGGGAAGGGACACTGAAGCTTTCTTT
CDR3 protein: CASSRRQGRDTEAFF

J gene: TRBJ1-2
clone size: .
D gene: .
V gene: TRBV9
CDR3 length: 12
CDR3 DNA: TGTGCCAGCAGCGTAGGGGTAAATGGCTACACCTTC
CDR3 protein: CASSVGVNGYTF

J gene: TRBJ1-2
clone size: once
D gene: .
V gene: TRBV9
CDR3 length: 11
CDR3 DNA: TGTGCCAGCGGCGCCCGGTTTGGCTACACCTTC
CDR3 protein: CASGARFGYTF

J gene: TRBJ2-2
clone size: once
D gene: .
V gene: TRBV19
CDR3 length: 16
CDR3 DNA: TGTGCCAGTAGTATACCAGCGACCGACCTAAGCGGGGAGCTGTTTTTT
CDR3 protein: CASSIPATDLSGELFF